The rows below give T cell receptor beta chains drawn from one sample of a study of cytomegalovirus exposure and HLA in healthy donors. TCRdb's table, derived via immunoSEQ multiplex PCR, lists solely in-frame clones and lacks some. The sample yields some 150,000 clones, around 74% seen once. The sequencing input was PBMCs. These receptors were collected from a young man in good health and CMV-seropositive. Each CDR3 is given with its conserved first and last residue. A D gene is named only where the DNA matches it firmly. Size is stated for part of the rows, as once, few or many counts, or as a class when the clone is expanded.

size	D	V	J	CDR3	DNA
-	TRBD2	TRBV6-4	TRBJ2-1	CASSETSGSYNEQFF	TGTGCCAGCAGTGAGACTAGCGGGTCATACAATGAGCAGTTCTTC
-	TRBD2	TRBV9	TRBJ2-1	CASSVVLAVSSYNEQFF	TGTGCCAGCAGCGTAGTACTAGCGGTGAGCTCCTACAATGAGCAGTTCTTC
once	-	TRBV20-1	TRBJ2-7	CSASLYREQYF	TGCAGTGCTAGCCTGTACAGGGAGCAGTACTTC
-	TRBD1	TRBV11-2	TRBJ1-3	CASRTRQGGNTIYF	TGTGCCAGCAGGACGAGACAGGGCGGAAACACCATATATTTT
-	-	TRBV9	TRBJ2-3	CASSLDGTSTDTQYF	TGTGCCAGCAGCCTAGACGGGACTAGCACAGATACGCAGTATTTT
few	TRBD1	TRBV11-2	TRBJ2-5	CASSRQGEWETQYF	TGTGCCAGCAGTCGACAGGGTGAATGGGAGACCCAGTACTTC
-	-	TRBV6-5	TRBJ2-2	CASSYQGGTGELFF	TGTGCCAGCAGTTATCAGGGGGGCACCGGGGAGCTGTTTTTT
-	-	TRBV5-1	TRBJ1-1	CASAREAGRPEAFF	TGCGCCAGCGCTAGGGAGGCAGGGCGCCCTGAAGCTTTCTTT
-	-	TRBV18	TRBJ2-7	CASSPRRTDSYEQYF	TGTGCCAGCTCACCTAGGAGGACCGACTCCTACGAGCAGTACTTC
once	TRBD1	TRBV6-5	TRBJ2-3	CASRRQGGSTDTQYF	TGTGCCAGCAGACGACAGGGGGGTAGCACAGATACGCAGTATTTT
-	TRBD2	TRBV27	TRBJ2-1	CASSLAGADEQFF	TGTGCCAGCAGTTTAGCGGGAGCCGATGAGCAGTTCTTC
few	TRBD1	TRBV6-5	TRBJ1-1	CASRRRQGMNTEAFF	TGTGCCAGCAGGCGTCGACAGGGCATGAACACTGAAGCTTTCTTT
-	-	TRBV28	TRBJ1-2	CASSFRVKGYGYTF	TGTGCCAGCAGTTTCCGGGTCAAGGGGTATGGCTACACCTTC
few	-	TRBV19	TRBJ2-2	CASSIQGTGELFF	TGTGCCAGTAGTATACAGGGAACCGGGGAGCTGTTTTTT
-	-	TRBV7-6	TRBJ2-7	CASSPSVTAYEQYF	TGTGCCAGCAGTCCTTCGGTGACAGCCTACGAGCAGTACTTC
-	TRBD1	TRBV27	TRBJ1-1	CASSTGQRINTEAFF	TGTGCCAGCAGTACGGGACAGAGGATTAACACTGAAGCTTTCTTT
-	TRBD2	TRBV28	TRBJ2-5	CASSPTSVETQYF	TGTGCCAGCAGCCCTACTAGCGTGGAGACCCAGTACTTC
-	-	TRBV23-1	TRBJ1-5	CASSQGRNRASNQPQHF	TGCGCCAGCAGTCAAGGGAGAAACAGGGCTAGCAATCAGCCCCAGCATTTT
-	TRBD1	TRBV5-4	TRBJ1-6	CASSWDRGSYNSPLHF	TGTGCCAGCAGCTGGGACAGGGGCTCCTATAATTCACCCCTCCACTTT
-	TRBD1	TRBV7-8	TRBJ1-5	CASSFFVGGGSNQPQHF	TGTGCCAGCAGCTTCTTTGTAGGGGGCGGGAGCAATCAGCCCCAGCATTTT
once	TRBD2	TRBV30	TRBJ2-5	CAWGGVTETQYF	TGTGCCTGGGGGGGGGTAACGGAGACCCAGTACTTC
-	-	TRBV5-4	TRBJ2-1	CASSPQGSYNEQFF	TGTGCCAGCAGCCCCCAGGGGAGCTACAATGAGCAGTTCTTC
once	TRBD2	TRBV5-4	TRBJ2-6	CASSSRPSGGTTGANVLTF	TGTGCCAGCAGCTCGAGGCCTAGCGGGGGGACGACCGGGGCCAACGTCCTGACTTTC
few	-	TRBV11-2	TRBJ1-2	CASSASGGYTF	TGTGCCAGCAGCGCCTCCGGGGGCTACACCTTC
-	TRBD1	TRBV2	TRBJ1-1	CASSVNRGTEAFF	TGTGCCAGCAGTGTGAACAGGGGGACTGAAGCTTTCTTT
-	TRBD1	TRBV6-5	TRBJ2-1	CASTLDRGYYNEQFF	TGTGCCAGCACCCTCGACAGGGGGTACTACAATGAGCAGTTCTTC
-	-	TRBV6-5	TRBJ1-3	CASSTTGNTIYF	TGTGCCAGCAGTACTACGGGAAACACCATATATTTT
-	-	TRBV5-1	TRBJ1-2	CASSPRLSARGYTF	TGCGCCAGCAGCCCCCGTCTTTCCGCGCGCGGCTACACCTTC
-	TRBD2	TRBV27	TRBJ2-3	CASSSGLAGDLLSRTDTQYF	TGTGCCAGCAGTTCAGGACTAGCGGGGGACCTTCTCTCCCGCACAGATACGCAGTATTTT
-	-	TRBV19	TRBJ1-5	CASSIHSLTFNQPQHF	TGTGCCAGTAGTATACACAGCCTAACATTTAATCAGCCCCAGCATTTT
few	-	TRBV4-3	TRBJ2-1	CASSWGHYNEQFF	TGCGCCAGCAGCTGGGGCCACTACAATGAGCAGTTCTTC
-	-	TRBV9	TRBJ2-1	CASSARLGYNEQFF	TGTGCCAGCAGCGCCCGACTAGGCTACAATGAGCAGTTCTTC
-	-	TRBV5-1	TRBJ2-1	CASSSPRSYNEQFF	TGCGCCAGCAGCTCCCCCCGCTCCTACAATGAGCAGTTCTTC
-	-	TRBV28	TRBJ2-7	CASSFHAAVGGYYEQYF	TGTGCCAGCAGTTTTCACGCCGCAGTTGGGGGGTACTACGAGCAGTACTTC
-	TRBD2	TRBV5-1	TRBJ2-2	CASSLAAGVVAGELFF	TGCGCCAGCAGCTTGGCTGCGGGAGTCGTGGCCGGGGAGCTGTTTTTT
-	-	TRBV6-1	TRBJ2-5	CASSEAWRGGRETQYF	TGTGCCAGCAGTGAAGCTTGGAGGGGGGGTCGGGAGACCCAGTACTTC
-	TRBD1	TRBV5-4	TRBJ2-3	CASSLRTGATDTQYF	TGTGCCAGCAGCTTGCGGACAGGTGCCACAGATACGCAGTATTTT
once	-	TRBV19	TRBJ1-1	CASSIPQGRMNTEAFF	TGTGCCAGTAGTATCCCCCAGGGTCGAATGAACACTGAAGCTTTCTTT
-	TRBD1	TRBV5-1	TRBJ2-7	CASSRGQNYEQYF	TGCGCCAGCAGCCGGGGACAGAACTACGAGCAGTACTTC
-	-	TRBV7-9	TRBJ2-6	CASSFPSGLRANVLTF	TGTGCCAGCAGCTTTCCCAGTGGTCTCCGGGCCAACGTCCTGACTTTC
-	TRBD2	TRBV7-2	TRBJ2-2	CASSGRVLGELFF	TGTGCCAGCAGCGGGAGGGTCCTGGGGGAGCTGTTTTTT
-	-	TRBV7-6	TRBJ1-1	CASSLENQGLTEAFF	TGTGCCAGCAGCTTAGAGAATCAGGGTCTTACTGAAGCTTTCTTT
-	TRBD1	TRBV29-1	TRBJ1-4	CSVDQGESNEKLFF	TGCAGCGTTGATCAGGGGGAATCTAATGAAAAACTGTTTTTT
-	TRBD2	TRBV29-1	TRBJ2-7	CSVEELAGGEQYF	TGCAGCGTTGAAGAGCTAGCGGGAGGCGAGCAGTACTTC
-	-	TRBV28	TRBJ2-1	CASSRGGPYNEQFF	TGTGCCAGCAGTAGGGGGGGGCCCTACAATGAGCAGTTCTTC
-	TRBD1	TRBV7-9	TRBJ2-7	CASSQSGTGGREQYF	TGTGCCAGCAGCCAATCCGGGACAGGGGGACGGGAGCAGTACTTC
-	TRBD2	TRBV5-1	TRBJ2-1	CASRNGLAAVNEQFF	TGCGCCAGCAGAAATGGGCTAGCGGCCGTCAATGAGCAGTTCTTC
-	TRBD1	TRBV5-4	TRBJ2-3	CASRGTGADTQYF	TGTGCCAGCAGGGGGACAGGGGCTGATACGCAGTATTTT